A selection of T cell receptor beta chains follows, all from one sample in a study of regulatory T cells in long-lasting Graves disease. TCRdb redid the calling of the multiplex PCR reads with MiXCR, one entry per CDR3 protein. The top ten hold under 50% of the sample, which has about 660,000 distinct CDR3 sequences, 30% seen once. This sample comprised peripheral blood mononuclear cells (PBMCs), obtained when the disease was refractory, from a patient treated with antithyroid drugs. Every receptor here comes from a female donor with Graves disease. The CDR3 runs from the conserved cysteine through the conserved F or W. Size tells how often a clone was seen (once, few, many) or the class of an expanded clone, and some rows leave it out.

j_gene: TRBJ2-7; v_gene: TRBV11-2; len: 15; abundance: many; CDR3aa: CASSAGQGSRYEQYF
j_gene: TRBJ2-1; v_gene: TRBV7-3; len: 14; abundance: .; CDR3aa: CASSLMGTSREQFF
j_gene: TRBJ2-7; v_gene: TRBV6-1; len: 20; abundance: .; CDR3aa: CASSEALGGSVTVGDYEQYF
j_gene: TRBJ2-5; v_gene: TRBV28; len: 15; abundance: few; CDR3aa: CASTAAWGGQETQYF
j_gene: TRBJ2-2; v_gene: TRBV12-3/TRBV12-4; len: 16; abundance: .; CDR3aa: CASSKGRPRNTGELFF
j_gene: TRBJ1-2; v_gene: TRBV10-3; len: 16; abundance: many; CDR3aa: CAISGRQGPANYGYTF
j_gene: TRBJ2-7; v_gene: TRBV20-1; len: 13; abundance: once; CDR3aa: CGVLSGISSEQYF
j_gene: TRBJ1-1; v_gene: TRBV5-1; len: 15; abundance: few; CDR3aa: CASSELGQGRTEAFF
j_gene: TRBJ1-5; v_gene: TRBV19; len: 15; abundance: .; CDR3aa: CASSDTGGFNQPQHF
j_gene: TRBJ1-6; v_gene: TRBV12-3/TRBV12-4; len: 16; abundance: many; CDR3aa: CASSLGQGAENSPLHF
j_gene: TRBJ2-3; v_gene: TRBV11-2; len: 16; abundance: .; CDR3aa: CASSLIGGALADTQYF
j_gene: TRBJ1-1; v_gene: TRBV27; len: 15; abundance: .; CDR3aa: CASRQLHSTHTEAFF
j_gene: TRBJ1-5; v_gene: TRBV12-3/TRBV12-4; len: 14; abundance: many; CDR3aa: CASSLRQGVQPQHF
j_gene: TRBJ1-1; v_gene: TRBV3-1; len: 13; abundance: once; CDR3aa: CASSQGQAPEAFF
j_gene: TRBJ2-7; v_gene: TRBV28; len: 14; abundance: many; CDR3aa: CASRDRGSSYEQYF
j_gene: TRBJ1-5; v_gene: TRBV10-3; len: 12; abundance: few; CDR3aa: CAISSGNQPQHF
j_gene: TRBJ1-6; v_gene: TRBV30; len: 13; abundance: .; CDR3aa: CALGIAYNSPLHF
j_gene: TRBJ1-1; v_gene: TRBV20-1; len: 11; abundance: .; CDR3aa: CSARYRAEAFF
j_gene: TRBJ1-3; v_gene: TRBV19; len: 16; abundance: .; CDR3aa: CASRSSDRTGRNTIYF
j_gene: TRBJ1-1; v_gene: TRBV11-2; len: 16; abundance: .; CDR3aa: CASSQDLLGASTEAFF
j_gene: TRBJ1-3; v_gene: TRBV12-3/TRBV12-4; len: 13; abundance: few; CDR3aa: CASSRGTLNTIYF
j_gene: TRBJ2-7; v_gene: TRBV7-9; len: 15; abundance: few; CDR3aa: CASSLMGDSSYEQYF
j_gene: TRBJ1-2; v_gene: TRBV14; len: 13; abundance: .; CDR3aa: CASSQDQGGGYTF
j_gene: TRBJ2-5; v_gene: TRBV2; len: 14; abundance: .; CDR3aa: CASSGLAEEETQYF
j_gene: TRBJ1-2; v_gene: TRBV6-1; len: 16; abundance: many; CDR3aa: CASSETTVSLLSGYTF
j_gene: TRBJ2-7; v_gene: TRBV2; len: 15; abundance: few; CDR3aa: CASSRTNPGHHEQYF
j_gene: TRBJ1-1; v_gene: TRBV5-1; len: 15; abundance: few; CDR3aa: CASSLTGGESTEAFF
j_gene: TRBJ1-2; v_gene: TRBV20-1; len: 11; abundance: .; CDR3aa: CSASQGWGYTF
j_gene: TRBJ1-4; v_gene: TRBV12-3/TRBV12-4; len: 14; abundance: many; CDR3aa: CASSLERVVEKLFF
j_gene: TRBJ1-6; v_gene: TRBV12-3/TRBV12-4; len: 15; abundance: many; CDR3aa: CASSLRTGVHSPLHF
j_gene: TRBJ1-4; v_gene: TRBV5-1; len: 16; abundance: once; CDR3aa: CASSGVRGATNEKLFF